One and the same sample provided the 32 T cell receptor beta chains below, sequenced in a study of vaccination effects on CD4 cells after COVID-19. Assay: immunoSEQ multiplex PCR; the TCRdb copy retains only in-frame clones and omits some. Here the sample spans fewer than 30,000 clones, about 81% being singletons. The antigens these receptors bind are not known. Prior to sequencing, the ViraFEST assay stimulated PBMC with viral peptide pools, which expanded the antigen-specific CD4+ T cells. Culture lasted about nine days before CD4+ T cell isolation. Vaccine recipients, nucleocapsid antibody negative, had no prior SARS-CoV-2 infection. The specimen was CD4+ T cells from PBMCs cultured with SARS-CoV-2 spike peptides, collected before COVID-19 vaccination. These receptors were obtained from a human donor who received a COVID-19 vaccine.

This rearrangement joins TRBV30 to TRBJ2-3; D might be TRBD2 (6 bases). The ends were cut back, 8 bases at V and 3 bases at J, with 12 bases in the middle. In germline, CDR1 is GTSNPN, CDR2 SVGIG (reference sequence). The CDR3 runs to 12 residues. The CDR3 loop is CAGARGTDTQYF. The CDR3 bases are TGTGCCGGCGCCCGGGGGACAGATACGCAGTATTTT.

The chain couples TRBV30 to TRBJ2-3, with 10 nucleotides matching TRBD2. Per germline, CDR1 GTSNPN and CDR2 SVGIG (reference sequence). The length of the CDR3 is 16 residues. Trimming took 5 bases from V and 0 from J; bases not matched to a gene: 8. Here the CDR3 reads CAWVLLAGASTDTQYF. Written as DNA, the CDR3 is TGTGCCTGGGTCCTTCTAGCGGGAGCTAGCACAGATACGCAGTATTTT.

The CDR3 region has the DNA TGTGCCAGCAGCCGCGTGAAGTTCCAGGGGAGGGCTGGAGATACGCAGTATTTT. Translated: CASSRVKFQGRAGDTQYF. This chain uses TRBV7-9 with TRBJ2-3, with D possibly TRBD2 on 7 matching bases. Germline CDR1 is SEHNR and CDR2 is FQNEAQ (reference sequence). Between the trimmed V and J ends, which lost 5 bases and 5 bases, there was a span of 26 bases. CDR3 length: 18 amino acids.

V and J are TRBV5-5 and TRBJ1-4; D is uncertain. The CDR3 runs 15 residues. Per the germline V gene, CDR1 is SGHKS and CDR2 is YYEKEE (reference sequence). V lost 3 bases, J lost 2 bases, and 11 bases lay in between. CDR3 bases: TGTGCCAGCAGCTCGTCGTGGAAGACTAATGAAAAACTGTTTTTT. Protein: CASSSSWKTNEKLFF.

The chain joins TRBV6-2 or TRBV6-3 to TRBJ1-5; 9 nucleotides agree with TRBD1. J was trimmed by 7 bases and V by 6 bases; bases with no gene match: 10. Germline CDR1 reads MNHEY; CDR2 reads SVGEGT. The CDR3 is 15 residues long. CDR3 sequence (DNA): TGTGCCAGCAGCGAGACAGGGGGGTTTTACCAGCCCCAGCATTTT. Residues: CASSETGGFYQPQHF.

This clone was counted a few times. V and J are TRBV28 and TRBJ2-7, with D uncertain. Germline V gives CDR1 MDHEN, CDR2 SYDVKM. V lost 2 bases and J lost 6, with 5 bases in between. CDR3 length equals 11 residues. CDR3 bases: TGTGCCAGCAGTTTAGGGTTCGAGCAGTACTTC. Translation gives CASSLGFEQYF.

This clone has a handful of counts. V gene TRBV3-1 (or the pseudogene TRBV3-2) combines with J gene TRBJ1-2; 9 bases agree with TRBD1. CDR3 length: 12 amino acids. V lost 4 bases, J lost 8 bases, and 2 bases stayed unmatched. Germline values: CDR1 LGHDT, CDR2 YNNKEL (reference sequence). In nucleotides, the CDR3 is TGTGCCAGCAGCCCGGGACAGGGAGGCTACACCTTC. Protein: CASSPGQGGYTF.

The J gene is TRBJ2-3, the V gene TRBV7-2; TRBD2 aligns across 8 bases. The CDR3 is made up of 12 amino acids. Germline CDR1 and CDR2: SGHTA and FQGNSA. J was trimmed by 11 bases and V by 3 bases; bases with no gene match: 4. CDR3 nucleotide sequence: TGTGCCAGCAGCTTCGACCTAGCGGGGCAGTATTTT. Residues: CASSFDLAGQYF.

V and J are TRBV19 and TRBJ2-3; no clear D gene. This CDR3 spans 14 amino acids. The germline V gene has CDR1 LNHDA and CDR2 SQIVND (reference sequence). V was clipped by 3 bases and J by 0 bases, with 7 bases between them. The CDR3 loop is CASSIGPSTDTQYF. As DNA, the CDR3 is TGTGCCAGTAGTATCGGGCCTAGCACAGATACGCAGTATTTT.

The chain joins TRBV5-4 to TRBJ1-2, with D perhaps TRBD1 (6 bases). The germline V and J ends were trimmed by 0 bases and 0 bases, with 12 bases remaining between them. This CDR3 region has 16 residues. CDR1 and CDR2 (germline): SGHNT, YYREEE (reference sequence). CDR3 in DNA: TGTGCCAGCAGCTTGGATGAGGACAGAACTAACTATGGCTACACCTTC. Amino acid sequence: CASSLDEDRTNYGYTF.

The V and J genes are TRBV5-1 and TRBJ2-7, with D perhaps given as TRBD1 or TRBD2 (6 bases each). CDR1 SGHRS and CDR2 YFSETQ come from the germline V gene. Trimming removed 4 bases at V and 9 bases at J, with 35 bases between. This CDR3 has 19 residues. The CDR3 spells CASSLDLIGRSRGDARQYF. The CDR3 nucleotides are TGCGCCAGCAGCCTCGACCTTATAGGACGGTCAAGGGGGGACGCGAGGCAGTACTTC.

This chain uses TRBV4-1 with TRBJ2-1, with D maybe TRBD2 (5 bases). The CDR3 contains 15 residues. Trimming cost V 1 base and J 5 bases, with 12 bases left between them. Per the germline V gene, CDR1 is MGHRA and CDR2 is YSYEKL. The CDR3 protein is CASSQGLARNNEQFF. The CDR3, as DNA: TGCGCCAGCAGCCAAGGTTTAGCGCGGAACAATGAGCAGTTCTTC.

The chain employs TRBV24-1 and TRBJ2-3, with 10 nucleotides matching TRBD1. The CDR3 is made up of 16 amino acids. Trimming at V came to 4 bases and at J to 4 bases, leaving 7 bases not matched to a gene. The V gene's germline CDR1 is KGHDR and CDR2 SFDVKD. The CDR3 is CATSDPGTGEADTQYF. CDR3 nucleotide sequence: TGTGCCACCAGTGACCCCGGGACAGGGGAGGCAGATACGCAGTATTTT.

The V gene is TRBV5-1, the J gene TRBJ2-7; D is perhaps TRBD1 (6 bases). Germline CDR1 is SGHRS and CDR2 is YFSETQ. The CDR3 length is 14 residues. V was trimmed by 6 bases and J by 0 bases, leaving 13 bases between them. The CDR3 nucleotides are TGCGCCAGCACCTTAGGACAGAGCTCCTACGAGCAGTACTTC. This gives the protein CASTLGQSSYEQYF.

The rearrangement uses TRBV10-3 and TRBJ2-7; D is perhaps TRBD2 (5 bases). The V gene's germline CDR1 is ENHRY and CDR2 SYGVKD. Deletions cut 10 bases from V and 7 bases from J, with 17 bases between. CDR3 length: 12 amino acids. DNA for the CDR3: TGTGCCACCCGGACTGGTGAGTGGGAGCAGTACTTC. This codes for CATRTGEWEQYF.

The J gene is TRBJ1-1, the V gene TRBV9; the match to TRBD1 covers 9 bases. Germline trimming cut 3 bases from V and 1 base from J; bases unmatched to any gene: 1. This CDR3 is 14 amino acids long. CDR1 and CDR2 (germline): SGDLS, YYNGEE. As DNA, the CDR3 is TGTGCCAGCAGCGCGGGACAGGGGAACACTGAAGCTTTCTTT. Translating gives CASSAGQGNTEAFF.

J is TRBJ1-1 and V is TRBV18, with D unclear. Looked up from germline, CDR1 is KGHSH and CDR2 is LQKENI. This CDR3 is built from 16 residues. The V gene lost 3 bases and the J gene lost 0 bases, with 14 bases spanning the gap. CDR3 bases: TGTGCCAGCTCACCCGAGAGTGCGGGTATGAACACTGAAGCTTTCTTT. Its translation: CASSPESAGMNTEAFF.

V and J are TRBV27 and TRBJ2-6; a weak D match, TRBD1 (6 bases). Per germline, CDR1 MNHEY and CDR2 SMNVEV (reference sequence). With 1 base removed from V and 4 bases from J, the gap between germline ends came to 8 bases. CDR3 size: 15 residues. CDR3 residues: CASSLYRAGANVLTF. The CDR3 DNA reads TGTGCCAGCAGTTTATACAGGGCCGGGGCCAACGTCCTGACTTTC. Full variable domain (missing parts from reference TRBV27 and TRBJ2-6): EAQVTQNPRYLITVTGKKLTVTCSQNMNHEYMSWYRQDPGLGLRQIYYSMNVEVTDKGDVPEGYKVSRKEKRNFPLILESPSPNQTSLYFCASSLYRAGANVLTFGAGSRLTVL.

The chain links TRBV29-1 to TRBJ2-1, with D possibly TRBD2 on 8 matching bases. This CDR3 is 17 amino acids long. Germline CDR1 and CDR2: SQVTM and ANQGSEA. V was clipped by 0 bases and J by 7 bases, with 22 bases between them. The CDR3: CSVEDLKGAGGPNEQFF. The CDR3 region has the DNA TGCAGCGTTGAAGATCTCAAGGGGGCGGGAGGCCCAAATGAGCAGTTCTTC.

This chain joins TRBV4-2 and TRBJ1-2; D is uncertain. Between the trimmed V and J ends, which lost 0 bases and 0 bases, there was a span of 14 bases. Germline values: CDR1 LGHNA, CDR2 YNFKEQ. The CDR3 runs 17 residues. Here the CDR3 reads CASSQDRTAYTNYGYTF. In DNA form, the CDR3 reads TGTGCCAGCAGCCAAGATAGGACGGCGTATACTAACTATGGCTACACCTTC.

The genes are TRBV7-2 and TRBJ2-7, with a possible D match to TRBD2 (5 bases). V lost 5 bases, J lost 7 bases, and 12 bases lay in between. The germline V gene has CDR1 SGHTA and CDR2 FQGNSA. The CDR3 has 12 residues. The CDR3 region is CASSRTHWEQYF. The CDR3 DNA follows: TGTGCCAGCAGCCGGACTCACTGGGAGCAGTACTTC. Full variable domain (remainder filled in from reference TRBV7-2 and TRBJ2-7): GAGVSQSPSNKVTEKGKDVELRCDPISGHTALYWYRQSLGQGLEFLIYFQGNSAPDKSGLPSDRFSAERTGGSVSTLTIQRTQQEDSAVYLCASSRTHWEQYFGPGTRLTVT.

This clone has only a few counts. The chain uses TRBV25-1 and TRBJ1-1; the match to TRBD1 covers 7 bases. The CDR3 sequence is 14 residues long. V dropped 3 bases and J dropped 3; count of bases not matched to a gene: 4. Germline loops: CDR1 MGHDK, CDR2 SYGVNS. DNA for the CDR3: TGTGCCAGCAGTGAGACAGGGTTCTACACTGAAGCTTTCTTT. This codes for CASSETGFYTEAFF.

The chain links TRBV18 to TRBJ2-7, with 11 bases matching TRBD2. The trim removed 3 bases at V and 2 bases at J, leaving 9 bases unmatched. There are 17 residues in the CDR3. The germline gives CDR1 KGHSH, CDR2 LQKENI. CDR3 sequence (DNA): TGTGCCAGCTCACCTGGGACTAGCGGCATATACACCTACGAGCAGTACTTC. Protein: CASSPGTSGIYTYEQYF.

The table lists this clone with a count of one. The CDR3 coding sequence is TGCGCCAGCAGCCCGCGACTGGCTGAAGCTAACTATGGCTACACCTTC. It yields the protein CASSPRLAEANYGYTF. The chain employs TRBV4-3 and TRBJ1-2; no clear D gene. This CDR3 contains 16 residues. From germline, CDR1 is LGHNA and CDR2 YSLEER. Trimming removed 4 bases at V and 0 bases at J, with 15 bases between.

This clone appeared a few times. The chain is built from TRBV5-1 and TRBJ1-1; D uncertain. The V end lost 0 bases, the J end lost 7 bases, and 7 bases lay between the germline ends. This CDR3 has 12 amino acids. The V gene's germline CDR1 is SGHRS and CDR2 YFSETQ. CDR3 sequence reads: CASSLVFGEAFF. Written as DNA, the CDR3 is TGCGCCAGCAGCTTGGTTTTTGGTGAAGCTTTCTTT.

This clone has just a few counts. This chain uses TRBV30 with TRBJ1-2; possible D gene TRBD1, 5 bases. The CDR3 contains 13 residues. Germline V gene data show CDR1 as GTSNPN and CDR2 as SVGIG (reference sequence). The V end lost 1 base, the J end lost 8 bases, and 14 bases lay between the germline ends. The CDR3 spells CAWSATGTEGYTF. In DNA, the CDR3 is TGTGCCTGGAGTGCAACCGGGACGGAAGGCTACACCTTC. Full variable domain (remainder filled in from reference TRBV30 and TRBJ1-2): SQTIHQWPATLVQPVGSPLSLECTVEGTSNPNLYWYRQAAGRGLQLLFYSVGIGQISSEVPQNLSASRPQDRQFILSSKKLLLSDSGFYLCAWSATGTEGYTFGSGTRLTVV.

The chain has TRBV7-2 and TRBJ1-2; TRBD1 matches 10 bases. V shed 5 bases, J shed 7 bases, and the junction held 13 bases outside the gene matches. The CDR3 totals 16 residues. CDR1 and CDR2 (germline): SGHTA, FQGNSA. The CDR3 protein is CASSKASGTGDSGYTF. The DNA for the CDR3 is TGTGCCAGCAGCAAAGCCTCCGGGACAGGGGACTCTGGCTACACCTTC.

This clone ranks as medium-sized. The chain employs TRBV29-1 and TRBJ1-2; weak D call: TRBD1 (5 bases). The ends were cut back, 6 bases at V and 8 bases at J, with 13 bases in the middle. CDR1 and CDR2 (germline): SQVTM, ANQGSEA. The CDR3 loop spans 11 amino acids. The CDR3: CSVLGTLGYTF. Written as DNA, the CDR3 is TGCAGCGTCCTGGGGACGTTGGGCTACACCTTC. Full variable domain (outside the CDR3, taken from reference TRBV29-1 and TRBJ1-2): SAVISQKPSRDICQRGTSLTIQCQVDSQVTMMFWYRQQPGQSLTLIATANQGSEATYESGFVIDKFPISRPNLTFSTLTVSNMSPEDSSIYLCSVLGTLGYTFGSGTRLTVV.

The genes are TRBV5-1 and TRBJ1-4; D is undetermined. V was shortened by 5 bases and J by 6 bases, with 14 bases between the two germline ends. In germline, CDR1 is SGHRS, CDR2 YFSETQ. The CDR3 spans 14 residues. The CDR3 region is CASSSGQDYEKLFF. CDR3 DNA: TGCGCCAGCAGTTCGGGTCAGGACTATGAAAAACTGTTTTTT.

The CDR3 DNA reads as TGTGCCTGGAGTGCTGGGACCGCACCCCAGCATTTT. Translating gives CAWSAGTAPQHF. This chain uses TRBV30 with TRBJ1-5, with D possibly TRBD1 on 5 matching bases. Germline V gene data show CDR1 as GTSNPN and CDR2 as SVGIG (reference sequence). V was cut by 1 base and J by 10 bases, with 11 bases left in between. There are 12 residues in the CDR3.

V is TRBV12-5 and J is TRBJ2-7, with 9 bases that match TRBD2. Trimming at V came to 0 bases and at J to 4 bases, leaving 7 bases not matched to a gene. The CDR3 covers 16 residues. Germline V lookup: CDR1 LGHNT, CDR2 FRNRAP. The CDR3 DNA reads as TGTGCTAGTGGTTTGGTACGGGCTAGCGGGATTTACGAGCAGTACTTC. Translated: CASGLVRASGIYEQYF.

The chain carries TRBV9 and TRBJ1-5; D call uncertain. Germline CDR1 is SGDLS and CDR2 is YYNGEE. The CDR3 is made up of 13 amino acids. With 0 bases removed from V and 4 bases from J, the gap between germline ends came to 5 bases. CDR3 sequence: CASSVGTNQPQHF. CDR3 sequence (DNA): TGTGCCAGCAGCGTAGGGACGAATCAGCCCCAGCATTTT.